This section outlines one T cell receptor beta chain sequence together with its context. Together with a sample-barcoded 5' primer, a J-beta primer mix was included in a second PCR lasting roughly 6 to 12 cycles. TCRdb ran MiXCR on the 5' RACE reads and lists one entry per CDR3 protein. The table shows almost 800,000 distinct CDR3 sequences, with nearly 60% occurring only once. The data stem from a study of blood T cells in healthy people across ages. Germline values: CDR1 SGDLS, CDR2 YYNGEE. Trimming took 4 bases from V and 1 from J, leaving 16 bases between them. CDR3 length: 16 amino acids. The chain combines TRBV9 with TRBJ2-3; tentatively, D is TRBD2 (5 bases). Sequencing input: blood. The receptor was derived from a man aged 25 to 40 in good health. The CDR3 spells CASSPAPGVGTDTQYF. The CDR3 nucleotides are TGTGCCAGCAGCCCCGCCCCCGGGGTAGGCACAGATACGCAGTATTTT.